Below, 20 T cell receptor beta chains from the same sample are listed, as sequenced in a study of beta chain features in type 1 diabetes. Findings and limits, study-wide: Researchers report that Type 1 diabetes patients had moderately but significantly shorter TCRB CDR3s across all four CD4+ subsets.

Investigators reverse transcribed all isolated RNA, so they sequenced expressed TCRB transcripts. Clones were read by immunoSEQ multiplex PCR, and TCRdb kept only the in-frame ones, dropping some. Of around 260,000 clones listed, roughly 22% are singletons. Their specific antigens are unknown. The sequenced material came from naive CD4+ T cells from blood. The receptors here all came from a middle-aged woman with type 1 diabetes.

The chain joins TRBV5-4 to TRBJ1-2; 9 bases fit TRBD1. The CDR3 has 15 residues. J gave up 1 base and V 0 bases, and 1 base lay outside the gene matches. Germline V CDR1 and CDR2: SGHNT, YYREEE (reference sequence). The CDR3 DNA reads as TGTGCCAGCAGCTTGGGGACAGGGGATAACTATGGCTACACCTTC. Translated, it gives CASSLGTGDNYGYTF.

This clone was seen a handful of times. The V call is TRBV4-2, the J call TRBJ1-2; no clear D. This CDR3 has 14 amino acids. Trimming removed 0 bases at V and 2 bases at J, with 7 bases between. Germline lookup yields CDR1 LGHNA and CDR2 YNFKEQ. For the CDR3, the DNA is TGTGCCAGCAGCCAAGACCGAGGAAACTATGGCTACACCTTC. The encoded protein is CASSQDRGNYGYTF.

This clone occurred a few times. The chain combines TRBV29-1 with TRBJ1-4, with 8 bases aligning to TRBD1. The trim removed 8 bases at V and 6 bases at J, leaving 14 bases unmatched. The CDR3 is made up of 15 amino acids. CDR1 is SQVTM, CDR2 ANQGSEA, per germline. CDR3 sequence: CSTLGQGGGYEKLFF. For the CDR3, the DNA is TGCAGCACCCTAGGACAGGGAGGGGGGTATGAAAAACTGTTTTTT.

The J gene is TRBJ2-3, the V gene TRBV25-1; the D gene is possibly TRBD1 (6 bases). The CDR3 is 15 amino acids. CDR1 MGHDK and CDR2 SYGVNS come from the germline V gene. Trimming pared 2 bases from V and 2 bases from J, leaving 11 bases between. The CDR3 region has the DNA TGTGCCAGCAGTGAACAGGGGTATTACACAGATACGCAGTATTTT. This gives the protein CASSEQGYYTDTQYF.

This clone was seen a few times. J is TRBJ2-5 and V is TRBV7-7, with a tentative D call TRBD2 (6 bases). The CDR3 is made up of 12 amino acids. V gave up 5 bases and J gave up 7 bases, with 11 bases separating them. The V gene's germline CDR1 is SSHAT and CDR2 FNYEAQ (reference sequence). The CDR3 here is CASSPLEGTQYF. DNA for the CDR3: TGTGCCAGCAGCCCTTTGGAGGGGACCCAGTACTTC.

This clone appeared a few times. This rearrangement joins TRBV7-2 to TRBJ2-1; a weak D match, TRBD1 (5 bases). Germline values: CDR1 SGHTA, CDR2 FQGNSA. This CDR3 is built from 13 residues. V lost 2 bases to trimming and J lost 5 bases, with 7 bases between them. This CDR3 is CASSLFRDNEQFF. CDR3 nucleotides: TGTGCCAGCAGCTTATTCAGGGACAATGAGCAGTTCTTC.

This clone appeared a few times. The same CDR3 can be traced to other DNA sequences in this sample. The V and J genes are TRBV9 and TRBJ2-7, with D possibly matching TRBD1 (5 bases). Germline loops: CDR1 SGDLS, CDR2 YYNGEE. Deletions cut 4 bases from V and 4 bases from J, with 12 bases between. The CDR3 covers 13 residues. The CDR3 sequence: CASSPTGSYEQYF. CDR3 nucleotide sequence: TGTGCCAGCAGCCCAACAGGTTCTTACGAGCAGTACTTC.

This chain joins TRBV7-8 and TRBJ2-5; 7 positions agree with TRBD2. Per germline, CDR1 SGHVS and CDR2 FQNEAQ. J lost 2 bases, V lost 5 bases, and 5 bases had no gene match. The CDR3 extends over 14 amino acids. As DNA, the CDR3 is TGTGCCAGCAGCCTGGGGACTAATCAAGAGACCCAGTACTTC. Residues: CASSLGTNQETQYF.

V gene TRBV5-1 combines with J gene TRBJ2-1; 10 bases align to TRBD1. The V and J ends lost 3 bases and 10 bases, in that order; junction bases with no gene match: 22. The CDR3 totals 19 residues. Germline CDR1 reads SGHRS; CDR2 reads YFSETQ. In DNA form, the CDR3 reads TGCGCCAGCAGCTACCCCCGGGACAGGGGTCTCTCGTTGGGGATAGAGCAGTTCTTC. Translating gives CASSYPRDRGLSLGIEQFF.

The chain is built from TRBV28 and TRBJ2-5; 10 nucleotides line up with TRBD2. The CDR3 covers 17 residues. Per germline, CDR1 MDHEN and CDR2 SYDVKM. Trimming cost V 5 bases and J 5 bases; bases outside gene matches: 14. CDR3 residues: CASSVSPSGSGGETQYF. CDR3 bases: TGTGCCAGCAGTGTATCGCCTAGCGGGAGCGGTGGGGAGACCCAGTACTTC.

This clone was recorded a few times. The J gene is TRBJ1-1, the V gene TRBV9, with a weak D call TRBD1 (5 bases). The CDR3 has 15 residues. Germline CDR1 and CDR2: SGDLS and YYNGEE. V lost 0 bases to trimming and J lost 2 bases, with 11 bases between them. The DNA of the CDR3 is TGTGCCAGCAGCGTAGTCGACAGCCCAAACACTGAAGCTTTCTTT. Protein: CASSVVDSPNTEAFF.

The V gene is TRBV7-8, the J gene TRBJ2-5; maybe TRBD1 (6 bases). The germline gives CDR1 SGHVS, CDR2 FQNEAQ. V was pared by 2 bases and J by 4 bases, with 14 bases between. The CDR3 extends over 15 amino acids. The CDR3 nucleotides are TGTGCCAGCAGCTTACGCGCCGGACAGCCAGAGACCCAGTACTTC. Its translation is CASSLRAGQPETQYF.

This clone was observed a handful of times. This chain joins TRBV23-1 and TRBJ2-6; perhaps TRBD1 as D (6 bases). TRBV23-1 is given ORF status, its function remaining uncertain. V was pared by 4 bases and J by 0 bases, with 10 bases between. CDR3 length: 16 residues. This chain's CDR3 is CASSRTGSSGANVLTF. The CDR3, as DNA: TGCGCCAGCAGTCGTACAGGGAGCTCTGGGGCCAACGTCCTGACTTTC.

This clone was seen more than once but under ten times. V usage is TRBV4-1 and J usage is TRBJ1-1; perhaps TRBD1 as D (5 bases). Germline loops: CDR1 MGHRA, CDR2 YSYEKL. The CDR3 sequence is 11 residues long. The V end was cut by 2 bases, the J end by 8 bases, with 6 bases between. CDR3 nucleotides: TGCGCCAGCAGCCAATACAGGGAAGCTTTCTTT. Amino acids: CASSQYREAFF.

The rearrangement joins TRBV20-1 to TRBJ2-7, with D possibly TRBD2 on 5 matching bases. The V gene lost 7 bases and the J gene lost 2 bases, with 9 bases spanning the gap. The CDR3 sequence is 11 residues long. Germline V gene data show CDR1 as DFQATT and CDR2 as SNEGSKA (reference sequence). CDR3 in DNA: TGCAGTGTGGACGGGACCTACGAGCAGTACTTC. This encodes CSVDGTYEQYF.

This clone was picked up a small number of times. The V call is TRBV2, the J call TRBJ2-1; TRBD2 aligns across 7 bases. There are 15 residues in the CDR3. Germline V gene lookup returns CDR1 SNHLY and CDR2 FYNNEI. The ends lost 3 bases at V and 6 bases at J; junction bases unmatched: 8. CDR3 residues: CASSDLGTTSNEQFF. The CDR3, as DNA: TGTGCCAGCAGTGATTTAGGGACTACCTCCAATGAGCAGTTCTTC.

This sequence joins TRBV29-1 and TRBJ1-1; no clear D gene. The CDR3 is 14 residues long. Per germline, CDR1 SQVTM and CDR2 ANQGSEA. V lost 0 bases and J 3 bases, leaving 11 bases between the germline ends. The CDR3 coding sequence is TGCAGCGTTGAAGAAGGGAGAGGATACACTGAAGCTTTCTTT. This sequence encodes CSVEEGRGYTEAFF.

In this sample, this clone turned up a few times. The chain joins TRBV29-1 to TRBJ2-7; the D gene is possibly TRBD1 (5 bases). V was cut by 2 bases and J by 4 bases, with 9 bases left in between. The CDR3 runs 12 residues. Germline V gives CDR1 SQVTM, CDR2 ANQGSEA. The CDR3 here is CSVEQGIYEQYF. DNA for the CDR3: TGCAGCGTTGAACAGGGAATATACGAGCAGTACTTC.

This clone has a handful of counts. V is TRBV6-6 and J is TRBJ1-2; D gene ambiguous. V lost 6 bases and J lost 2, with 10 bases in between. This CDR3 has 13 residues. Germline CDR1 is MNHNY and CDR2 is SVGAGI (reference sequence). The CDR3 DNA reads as TGTGCCAGCAGCCCGACTGAGAACTATGGCTACACCTTC. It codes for CASSPTENYGYTF.

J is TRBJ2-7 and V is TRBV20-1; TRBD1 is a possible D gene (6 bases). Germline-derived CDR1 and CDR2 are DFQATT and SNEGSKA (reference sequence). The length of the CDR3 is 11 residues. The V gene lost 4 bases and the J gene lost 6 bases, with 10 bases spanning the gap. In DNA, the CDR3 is TGCAGTGCTAAGAGAGGGGGCGAGCAGTACTTC. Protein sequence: CSAKRGGEQYF.